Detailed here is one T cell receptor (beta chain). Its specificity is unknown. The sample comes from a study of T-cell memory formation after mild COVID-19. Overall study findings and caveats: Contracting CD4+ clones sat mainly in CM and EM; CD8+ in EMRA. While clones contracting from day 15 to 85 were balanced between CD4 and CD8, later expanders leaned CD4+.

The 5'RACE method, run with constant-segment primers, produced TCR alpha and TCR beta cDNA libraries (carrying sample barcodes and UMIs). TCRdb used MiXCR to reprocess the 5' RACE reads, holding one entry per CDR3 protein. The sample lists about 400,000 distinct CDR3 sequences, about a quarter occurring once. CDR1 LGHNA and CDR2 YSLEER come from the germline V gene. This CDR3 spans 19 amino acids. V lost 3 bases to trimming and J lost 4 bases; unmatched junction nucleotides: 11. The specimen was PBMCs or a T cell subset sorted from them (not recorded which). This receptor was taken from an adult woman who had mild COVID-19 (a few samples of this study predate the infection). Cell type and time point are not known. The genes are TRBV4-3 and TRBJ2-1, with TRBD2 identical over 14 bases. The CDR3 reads CASSHGTSGSKRIYNEQFF. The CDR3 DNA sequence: TGCGCCAGCAGCCATGGGACTAGCGGGAGCAAACGAATTTACAATGAGCAGTTCTTC.